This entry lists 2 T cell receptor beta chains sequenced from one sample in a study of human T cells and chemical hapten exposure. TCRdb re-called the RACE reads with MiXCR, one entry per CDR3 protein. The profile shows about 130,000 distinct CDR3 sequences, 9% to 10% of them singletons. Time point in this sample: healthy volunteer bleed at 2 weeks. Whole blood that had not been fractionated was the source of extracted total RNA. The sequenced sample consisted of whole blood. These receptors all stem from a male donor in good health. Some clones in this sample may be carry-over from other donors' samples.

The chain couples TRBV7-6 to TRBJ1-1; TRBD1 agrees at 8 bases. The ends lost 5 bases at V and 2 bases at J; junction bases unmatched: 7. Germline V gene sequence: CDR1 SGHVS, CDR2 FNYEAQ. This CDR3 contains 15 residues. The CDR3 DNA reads TGTGCCAGCAGCACTGGACAGGGATCTAACACTGAAGCTTTCTTT. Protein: CASSTGQGSNTEAFF.

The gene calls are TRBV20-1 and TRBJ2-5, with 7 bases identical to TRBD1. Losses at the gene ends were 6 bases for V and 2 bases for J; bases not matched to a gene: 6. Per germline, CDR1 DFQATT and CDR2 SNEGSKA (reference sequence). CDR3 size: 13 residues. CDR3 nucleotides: TGCAGTGCCCACCGGACAGGACAAGAGACCCAGTACTTC. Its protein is CSAHRTGQETQYF.